The 24 T cell receptor beta chains presented below share a single source sample, sequenced in a study of CD4 T cells in relation to SARS-CoV-2 and coronaviruses. The unexposed donors gave CD4+ T cells in about 2010-2019, prior to COVID-19. The cells were cultured for about 10 days before CD4+ T cells were isolated. Repertoires were generated with immunoSEQ multiplex PCR, while TCRdb's copy carries only in-frame clones and drops some. There are some 21,000 clones in the sample; over 65% occur only once, and roughly a sixth lies in the top ten. The antigens of these receptors remain unknown. Sequenced input: CD4+ T cells from PBMCs, cultured in vitro. The origin of the receptors is a human donor in good health.

V gene TRBV2 combines with J gene TRBJ2-7; D unresolved. Germline V gives CDR1 SNHLY, CDR2 FYNNEI. V lost 7 bases and J 3 bases, leaving 4 bases between the germline ends. The CDR3 runs 10 residues. CDR3 DNA sequence: TGTGCCAGCAATAACTACGAGCAGTACTTC. Amino acids: CASNNYEQYF.

The V gene is TRBV18, the J gene TRBJ1-2; D is unclear. Germline-derived CDR1 and CDR2 are KGHSH and LQKENI. The CDR3 has 17 amino acids. Trimming took 2 bases from V and 4 from J, leaving 20 bases between them. The chain's CDR3 is CASSPDPRRRSGYGYTF. The CDR3 DNA sequence: TGTGCCAGCTCACCAGATCCGAGACGGAGAAGTGGCTATGGCTACACCTTC.

The gene calls are TRBV28 and TRBJ2-6; perhaps TRBD1 as D (5 bases). The CDR3 contains 16 residues. Germline values: CDR1 MDHEN, CDR2 SYDVKM. With 4 bases removed from V and 0 bases from J, the gap between germline ends came to 10 bases. CDR3 amino acids: CASSSPGNSGANVLTF. CDR3 coding DNA: TGTGCCAGCAGTTCTCCAGGGAACTCTGGGGCCAACGTCCTGACTTTC.

This clone was seen a single time. CDR3: CATFRPEAFF. CDR3 coding DNA: TGTGCCACCTTTAGACCCGAAGCTTTCTTT. The chain recombines TRBV24-1 with TRBJ1-1; D call uncertain. Trimming cost V 9 bases and J 8 bases, with 9 bases left between them. Germline V gene sequence: CDR1 KGHDR, CDR2 SFDVKD. The length of the CDR3 is 10 residues.

The gene calls are TRBV29-1 and TRBJ2-7, with 10 bases aligning to TRBD2. CDR1 and CDR2 (germline): SQVTM, ANQGSEA. CDR3 length: 12 residues. The ends lost 4 bases at V and 5 bases at J; junction bases unmatched: 2. Written as DNA, the CDR3 is TGCAGCGTTGCTAGCGGGAGTAACGAGCAGTACTTC. It translates to CSVASGSNEQYF.

This chain uses TRBV12-5 with TRBJ2-7; D is unclear. V shed 1 base and J shed 7 bases, with 14 bases lying between them. CDR1 LGHNT and CDR2 FRNRAP come from the germline V gene. The CDR3 totals 14 residues. The CDR3 bases are TGTGCTAGTGGTTTGGAGGGTTTAGCTTCTGAGCAGTACTTC. Residues: CASGLEGLASEQYF.

The gene calls are TRBV2 and TRBJ2-5; 8 nucleotides align to TRBD1. V shed 6 bases, J shed 5 bases, and the junction held 2 bases outside the gene matches. The V gene's germline CDR1 is SNHLY and CDR2 FYNNEI. The CDR3 consists of 12 residues. For the CDR3, the DNA is TGTGCCAGCAGGACAGGGGCTGAGACCCAGTACTTC. It encodes CASRTGAETQYF.

V usage is TRBV12-3 or TRBV12-4 and J usage is TRBJ1-1, with TRBD1 as a possible D gene (6 bases). Trimming took off 0 bases at V and 8 bases at J, with 10 bases between the two ends. This CDR3 is built from 13 residues. The CDR3 spells CASSLAGGIEAFF. CDR3 sequence (DNA): TGTGCCAGCAGTTTAGCAGGGGGGATAGAAGCTTTCTTT.

This chain uses TRBV7-8 with TRBJ1-6; no definite D call. CDR1 and CDR2 from the germline V gene are SGHVS and FQNEAQ. V was pared by 0 bases and J by 7 bases, with 7 bases between. The CDR3 runs 14 residues. The CDR3 spells CASSLAPGNSPLHF. The CDR3 DNA reads TGTGCCAGCAGCTTAGCGCCGGGCAATTCACCCCTCCACTTT.

The chain carries TRBV4-1 and TRBJ1-2; D is perhaps TRBD1 (6 bases). CDR1 is MGHRA and CDR2 is YSYEKL in the germline V gene. The CDR3 has 12 residues. V lost 4 bases to trimming and J lost 8 bases, with 11 bases between them. The CDR3 loop reads CASSRTGSGYTF. The DNA of the CDR3 is TGCGCCAGCAGCCGCACAGGGAGCGGCTACACCTTC.

The V and J genes are TRBV2 and TRBJ2-7; 7 bases are a match to TRBD2. CDR1 is SNHLY and CDR2 is FYNNEI in the germline V gene. The V and J ends lost 6 bases and 3 bases, in that order; junction bases with no gene match: 5. This CDR3 has 13 residues. CDR3 DNA: TGTGCCAGCAGCCGGGCGGGAGACTACGAGCAGTACTTC. As protein: CASSRAGDYEQYF.

The rearrangement links TRBV4-2 to TRBJ1-3; D unclear. Germline V gene sequence: CDR1 LGHNA, CDR2 YNFKEQ. V lost 0 bases, J lost 0 bases, and 6 bases lay in between. This CDR3 has 15 amino acids. CDR3 nucleotides: TGTGCCAGCAGCCAAGATCCCCCCTCTGGAAACACCATATATTTT. As protein: CASSQDPPSGNTIYF.

This chain uses TRBV5-4 with TRBJ1-1, with TRBD1 identical over 7 bases. The ends lost 4 bases at V and 1 base at J; junction bases unmatched: 4. The CDR3 sequence is 14 residues long. In germline, CDR1 is SGHNT, CDR2 YYREEE (reference sequence). The CDR3: CASSPQGGNTEAFF. The DNA of the CDR3 is TGTGCCAGCAGCCCGCAGGGGGGGAACACTGAAGCTTTCTTT.

This chain connects TRBV30 to TRBJ2-5; D possibly corresponds to TRBD2 (6 bases). CDR1 GTSNPN and CDR2 SVGIG come from the germline V gene (reference sequence). Trimming stripped 2 bases from V and 0 bases from J, with 16 bases between. CDR3 length: 16 residues. The DNA of the CDR3 is TGTGCCTGGAGTCTTGGCGGGGTGGGGGACCAAGAGACCCAGTACTTC. Translation gives CAWSLGGVGDQETQYF.

This clone was found a few times. The chain links TRBV6-6 to TRBJ2-6; a weak D match, TRBD1 (6 bases). The CDR3 sequence is 15 residues long. Looked up from germline, CDR1 is MNHNY and CDR2 is SVGAGI (reference sequence). V was shortened by 6 bases and J by 4 bases, with 13 bases between the two germline ends. In DNA form, the CDR3 reads TGTGCCAGCAGGCCCCAGGGGACGGGGGCCAACGTCCTGACTTTC. This translates into CASRPQGTGANVLTF.

The V gene is TRBV14, the J gene TRBJ2-1; 9 bases map to TRBD2. The germline gives CDR1 SGHDN, CDR2 FVKESK. CDR3 length: 18 amino acids. The junction had 11 bases not matched to a gene; V was cut back by 0 bases and J by 5 bases. The CDR3, as DNA: TGTGCCAGCAGCCAAGATTCAGTCGCGGGAGGGCGAGACAATGAGCAGTTCTTC. Translated: CASSQDSVAGGRDNEQFF.

The rearrangement joins TRBV24-1 to TRBJ2-7; 8 bases match TRBD2. With 1 base clipped from V and 6 bases from J, the junction kept 7 bases outside the gene matches. The CDR3 runs to 15 residues. Germline assignment: CDR1 KGHDR and CDR2 SFDVKD. The CDR3 nucleotides are TGTGCCACCAGTGATTTAGTTCTAGCGGGTGGCGAGCAGTACTTC. As protein: CATSDLVLAGGEQYF.

The rearrangement joins TRBV7-9 to TRBJ2-7; TRBD2 is a possible D gene (6 bases). V was clipped by 7 bases and J by 3 bases, with 13 bases between them. This CDR3 spans 13 amino acids. Germline lookup yields CDR1 SEHNR and CDR2 FQNEAQ (reference sequence). CDR3 region: CASTPGAGYEQYF. The CDR3 coding sequence is TGTGCCAGCACACCGGGAGCTGGCTACGAGCAGTACTTC.

This clone was seen a single time. The chain has TRBV18 and TRBJ1-6, with a tentative D call TRBD1 (6 bases). CDR1 and CDR2 from the germline V gene are KGHSH and LQKENI. The CDR3 has 15 residues. The V end was cut by 6 bases, the J end by 6 bases, with 15 bases between. As DNA, the CDR3 is TGTGCCAGCTCTGAGGGACACCCCCTTAATTCACCCCTCCACTTT. It specifies CASSEGHPLNSPLHF.

The chain employs TRBV5-4 and TRBJ2-3; TRBD2 aligns across 11 bases. The junction had 8 bases not matched to a gene; V was cut back by 5 bases and J by 6 bases. This CDR3 region has 15 residues. Germline V gene lookup returns CDR1 SGHNT and CDR2 YYREEE (reference sequence). CDR3 amino acids: CASSAGTSGYDTQYF. As DNA, the CDR3 is TGTGCCAGCAGTGCCGGGACTAGCGGTTACGATACGCAGTATTTT.

This sequence joins TRBV15 and TRBJ2-5; tentative D call: TRBD1 (5 bases). The V gene's germline CDR1 is LNHNV and CDR2 YYDKDF (reference sequence). The CDR3 length is 14 residues. V lost 7 bases, J lost 3 bases, and 15 bases lay in between. The CDR3 DNA sequence: TGTGCCACCAATGACAACCCCAGGGAAGAGACCCAGTACTTC. It codes for CATNDNPREETQYF.

The chain employs TRBV27 and TRBJ2-2; D remains unclear. The CDR3 sequence is 13 residues long. Trimming shortened V by 5 bases and J by 0 bases, and 4 bases separated the two germline ends. Looked up from germline, CDR1 is MNHEY and CDR2 is SMNVEV (reference sequence). The CDR3 here is CASSPSNTGELFF. CDR3 bases: TGTGCCAGCAGTCCGTCGAACACCGGGGAGCTGTTTTTT.

The rearrangement joins TRBV10-3 to TRBJ1-1, with 11 bases fitting TRBD1. The CDR3 length is 15 residues. Trimming cost V 7 bases and J 5 bases; bases outside gene matches: 9. Germline V lookup: CDR1 ENHRY, CDR2 SYGVKD. The CDR3 coding sequence is TGTGCCATCAACCCCGGACAGGGGGCTGGGACTGAAGCTTTCTTT. Residues: CAINPGQGAGTEAFF.

The J gene is TRBJ2-7, the V gene TRBV5-8, with a weak D call TRBD1 (5 bases). Deletions cut 3 bases from V and 0 bases from J, with 13 bases between. Looked up from germline, CDR1 is SGHTS and CDR2 is YDEGEE. This CDR3 has 15 amino acids. CDR3 in amino acids: CASSYQDSASYEQYF. The CDR3 DNA reads TGTGCCAGCAGCTACCAAGACAGTGCCTCCTACGAGCAGTACTTC.